The sequence of this T cell receptor beta chain was determined in a study of CD8+ T cells in alopecia areata. Study-level background: Tofacitinib ran 6 to 18 months, followed by 6 months off drug.

The investigators collected lesional scalp punch biopsies and peripheral blood from alopecia areata patients. cDNA prepared by RNA extraction and subsequent reverse transcription served as the template for sequencing. Data came from immunoSEQ multiplex PCR; TCRdb stores just in-frame clones and leaves some out. The sample lists about 150,000 clones, about 51% occurring once. This clone has only a few counts. No antigen is known for it. Study outcomes and limitations: Alopecia totalis/universalis scalp especially showed more expanded CD8+ clones than normal scalp.

Germline CDR1 and CDR2: SGHDT and YYEEEE. The CDR3 extends over 12 amino acids. Trimming left V 5 bases short and J 10 bases short, with 13 bases between. This TCR was sampled from a human donor with alopecia areata. This sequence joins TRBV5-6 and TRBJ2-1; no clear D gene. The specimen was CD8+ T cells sorted from blood, collected at week 0. The CDR3 region is CASSSGFSEQFF. CDR3 sequence (DNA): TGTGCCAGCAGTTCCGGCTTTTCAGAGCAGTTCTTC.